These 12 T cell receptor beta chains share one sample of origin, sequenced in a study of cytomegalovirus exposure and HLA in healthy donors. Primers: 60 Vbeta forward and 13 Jbeta reverse. Repertoires were generated with immunoSEQ multiplex PCR, while TCRdb's copy carries only in-frame clones and drops some. Altogether 20,000 or so clones are present, roughly 80% being singletons, with the ten largest covering 6% to 9.5%. The sample taken for sequencing was PBMCs. The receptors come from a man in his 60s in good health and CMV-seronegative.

This clone was counted a few times. V gene TRBV6-1 combines with J gene TRBJ1-1, with 7 nucleotides matching TRBD1. The germline CDR1 and CDR2 sequences are MNHNS and SASEGT. Germline trimming cut 4 bases from V and 2 bases from J; bases unmatched to any gene: 1. The CDR3 loop spans 13 amino acids. CDR3 nucleotide sequence: TGTGCCAGCAGTGGACAGGGTAACACTGAAGCTTTCTTT. This codes for CASSGQGNTEAFF.

This clone has more than one count but fewer than ten. This sequence joins TRBV11-2 and TRBJ2-5, with 7 nucleotides matching TRBD1. The CDR3 consists of 17 residues. V lost 4 bases and J lost 6; bases outside the gene matches: 17. Germline CDR1 reads SGHAT; CDR2 reads FQNNGV. The CDR3: CASSSEGIDRVVKTQYF. DNA of the CDR3: TGTGCCAGCAGCTCCGAAGGGATTGACAGGGTCGTGAAGACCCAGTACTTC.

CDR3 nucleotides: TGTGCCAGCGGAGGACAGGTGTACAATGAGCAGTTCTTC. Translation: CASGGQVYNEQFF. The V gene is TRBV2, the J gene TRBJ2-1; 7 bases line up with TRBD1. CDR1 is SNHLY and CDR2 is FYNNEI in the germline V gene. CDR3 length equals 13 residues. The V segment lost 8 bases and the J segment 4 bases; nucleotides outside the gene matches: 5.

The chain has TRBV10-3 and TRBJ2-4, with TRBD2 identical over 9 bases. Germline CDR1 ENHRY, CDR2 SYGVKD. Trimming took 10 bases from V and 1 from J; bases not matched to a gene: 8. This CDR3 spans 15 amino acids. The CDR3: CATQMAGGAKNIQYF. The CDR3 region has the DNA TGTGCCACCCAAATGGCGGGAGGGGCCAAAAACATTCAGTACTTC.

In its sample, this clone was seen a few times. The chain joins TRBV7-2 to TRBJ1-1, with D perhaps matching TRBD1 (6 bases). Germline V gives CDR1 SGHTA, CDR2 FQGNSA. Trimming stripped 2 bases from V and 4 bases from J, with 11 bases between. The CDR3 is made up of 14 amino acids. The CDR3 bases are TGTGCCAGCAGCTTATGGGGGCAAGGCACTGAAGCTTTCTTT. Protein sequence: CASSLWGQGTEAFF.

The rearrangement uses TRBV28 and TRBJ1-5; TRBD1 might be the D (6 bases). CDR3 size: 15 residues. Germline V gene lookup returns CDR1 MDHEN and CDR2 SYDVKM. Trimming took 4 bases from V and 2 from J, leaving 12 bases between them. CDR3 loop: CASSSGQRGNQPQHF. The CDR3 coding sequence is TGTGCCAGCAGTTCCGGACAGAGGGGCAATCAGCCCCAGCATTTT.

The chain carries TRBV19 and TRBJ1-5; 7 nucleotides line up with TRBD1. The V segment lost 6 bases and the J segment 3 bases; nucleotides outside the gene matches: 8. Germline V gives CDR1 LNHDA, CDR2 SQIVND (reference sequence). This CDR3 is built from 15 residues. The CDR3 nucleotides are TGTGCCAGTAGAGGCCGGGACAGAATCAATCAGCCCCAGCATTTT. Translation gives CASRGRDRINQPQHF.

This clone has only a few counts. The CDR3 here is CSVHPGTGTHSNQPQHF. Here the CDR3 DNA reads TGCAGCGTGCATCCCGGGACAGGGACTCATAGCAATCAGCCCCAGCATTTT. The chain links TRBV29-1 to TRBJ1-5, with 9 bases lining up with TRBD1. The junction had 12 bases not matched to a gene; V was cut back by 6 bases and J by 0 bases. CDR1 and CDR2 from the germline V gene are SQVTM and ANQGSEA. This CDR3 contains 17 residues.

The gene calls are TRBV6-1 and TRBJ1-1; D is unclear. Looked up from germline, CDR1 is MNHNS and CDR2 is SASEGT. The CDR3 contains 15 residues. V lost 6 bases to trimming and J lost 1 base, with 15 bases between them. The CDR3 coding sequence is TGTGCCAGCAGCCCCCCGTCCGCGGGGAACACTGAAGCTTTCTTT. It is translated as CASSPPSAGNTEAFF.

This clone was seen a handful of times. CDR3 region: CATQSERTATNEKLFF. For the CDR3, the DNA is TGTGCCACCCAGTCAGAACGGACTGCAACTAATGAAAAACTGTTTTTT. The chain joins TRBV19 to TRBJ1-4; D ambiguous. The germline V gene encodes CDR1 LNHDA and CDR2 SQIVND (reference sequence). There are 16 residues in the CDR3. Trimming left V 10 bases short and J 0 bases short, with 18 bases between.

To note about this clone: The germline gene is not matched at one end of the junction; a read error may be the cause. This rearrangement joins TRBV19 to TRBJ1-5; 7 bases are a match to TRBD1. This CDR3 contains 15 residues. CDR1 and CDR2 from the germline V gene are LNHDA and SQIVND (reference sequence). This CDR3 reads CTSRGRDRINQPQHF. The DNA of the CDR3 is TGTACCAGTAGAGGCCGGGACAGAATCAATCAGCCCCAGCATTTT.

V usage is TRBV2 and J usage is TRBJ1-5; TRBD1 might be the D (6 bases). This CDR3 has 14 residues. The ends were cut back, 5 bases at V and 3 bases at J, with 11 bases in the middle. Germline V lookup: CDR1 SNHLY, CDR2 FYNNEI. The CDR3: CASSREGVNQPQHF. In nucleotides, the CDR3 is TGTGCCAGCAGTCGCGAGGGGGTCAATCAGCCCCAGCATTTT.